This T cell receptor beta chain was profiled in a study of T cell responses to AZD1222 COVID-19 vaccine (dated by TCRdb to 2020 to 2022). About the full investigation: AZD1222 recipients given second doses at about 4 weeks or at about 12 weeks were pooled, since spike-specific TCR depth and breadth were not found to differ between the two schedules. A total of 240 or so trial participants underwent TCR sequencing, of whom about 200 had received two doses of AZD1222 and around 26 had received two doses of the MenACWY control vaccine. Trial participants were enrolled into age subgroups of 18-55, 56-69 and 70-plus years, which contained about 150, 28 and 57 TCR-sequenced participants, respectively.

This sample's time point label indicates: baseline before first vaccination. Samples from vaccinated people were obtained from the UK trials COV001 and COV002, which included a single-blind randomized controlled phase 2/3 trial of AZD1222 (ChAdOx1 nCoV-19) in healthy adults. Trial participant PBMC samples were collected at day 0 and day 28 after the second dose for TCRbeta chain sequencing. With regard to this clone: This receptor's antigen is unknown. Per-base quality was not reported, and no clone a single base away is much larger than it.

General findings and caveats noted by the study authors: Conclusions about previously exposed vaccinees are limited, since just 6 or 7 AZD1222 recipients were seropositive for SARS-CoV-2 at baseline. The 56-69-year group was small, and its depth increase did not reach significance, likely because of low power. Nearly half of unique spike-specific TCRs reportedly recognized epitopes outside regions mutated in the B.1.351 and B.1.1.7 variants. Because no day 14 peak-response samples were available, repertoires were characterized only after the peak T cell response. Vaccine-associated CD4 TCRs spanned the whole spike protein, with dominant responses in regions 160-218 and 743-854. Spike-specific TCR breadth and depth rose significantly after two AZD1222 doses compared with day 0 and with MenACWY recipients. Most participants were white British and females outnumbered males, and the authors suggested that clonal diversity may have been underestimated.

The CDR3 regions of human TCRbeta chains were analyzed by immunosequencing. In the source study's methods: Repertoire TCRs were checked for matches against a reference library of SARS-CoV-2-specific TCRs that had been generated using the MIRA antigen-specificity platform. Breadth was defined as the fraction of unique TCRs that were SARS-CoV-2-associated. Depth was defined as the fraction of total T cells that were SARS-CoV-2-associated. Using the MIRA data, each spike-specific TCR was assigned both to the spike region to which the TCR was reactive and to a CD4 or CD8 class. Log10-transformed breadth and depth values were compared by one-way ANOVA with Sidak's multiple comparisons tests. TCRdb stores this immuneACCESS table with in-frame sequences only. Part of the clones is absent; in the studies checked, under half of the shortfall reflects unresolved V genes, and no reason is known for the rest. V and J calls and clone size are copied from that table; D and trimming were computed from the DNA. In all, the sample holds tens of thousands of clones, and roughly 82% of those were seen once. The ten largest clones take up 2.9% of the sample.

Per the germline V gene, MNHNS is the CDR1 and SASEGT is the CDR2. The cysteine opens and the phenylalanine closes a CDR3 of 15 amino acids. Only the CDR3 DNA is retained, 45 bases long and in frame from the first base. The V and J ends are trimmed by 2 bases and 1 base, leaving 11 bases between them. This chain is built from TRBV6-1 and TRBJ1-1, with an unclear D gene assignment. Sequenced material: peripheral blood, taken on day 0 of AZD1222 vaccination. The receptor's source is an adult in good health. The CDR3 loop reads CASSESPYRNTEAFF. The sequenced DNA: TGTGCCAGCAGTGAAAGTCCCTATCGGAACACTGAAGCTTTCTTT.